The 14 T cell receptor beta chains presented below share a single source sample, sequenced in a study of blood T cells in healthy people across ages. The authors ran a second PCR of about 6 to 11 cycles using a sample-barcoded 5' primer and a J-beta primer mix. One entry per CDR3 protein results from TCRdb running MiXCR on the 5' RACE reads. The top ten hold about 38% of the sample, which has 700,000 to 850,000 distinct CDR3 sequences, approximately 53% seen once. Sequenced input: blood. These receptors originate from an elderly man in good health.

This clonotype was seen a few times. V and J are TRBV5-1 and TRBJ2-1; tentatively, D is TRBD1 (6 bases). The CDR3 is 16 residues long. With 3 bases removed from V and 5 bases from J, the gap between germline ends came to 18 bases. Germline V gene lookup returns CDR1 SGHRS and CDR2 YFSETQ. CDR3 DNA: TGCGCCAGCAGCTCGGGGACAAACTCAGTGAACAATGAGCAGTTCTTC. Protein: CASSSGTNSVNNEQFF.

This clonotype has only a few counts. This rearrangement joins TRBV20-1 to TRBJ2-7; a weak D match, TRBD1 (6 bases). CDR3 size: 15 residues. CDR1 is DFQATT and CDR2 is SNEGSKA in the germline V gene (reference sequence). V was shortened by 1 base and J by 6 bases, with 19 bases between the two germline ends. The CDR3 sequence: CSARGGQGKASEQYF. The CDR3 DNA is TGCAGTGCTAGAGGGGGGCAGGGGAAGGCGAGCGAGCAGTACTTC.

The chain is built from TRBV6-5 and TRBJ2-1; no firm D call. Trimming cost V 4 bases and J 10 bases, with 11 bases left between them. Germline CDR1 reads MNHEY; CDR2 reads SVGAGI. The CDR3 runs to 12 residues. In nucleotides, the CDR3 is TGTGCCAGCAGTTCAAAGAGGTTGGAGCAGTTCTTC. Translated: CASSSKRLEQFF.

This clonotype was picked up a small number of times. This rearrangement joins TRBV12-3 or TRBV12-4 to TRBJ2-4, with D perhaps TRBD2 (5 bases). This CDR3 has 14 amino acids. V lost 7 bases, J lost 9 bases, and 19 bases lay in between. CDR3 protein: CASTDGNPAGIQYF. CDR3 bases: TGTGCCAGCACCGACGGGAACCCCGCCGGCATTCAGTACTTC.

The chain combines TRBV6-6 with TRBJ1-1; no firm D call. In germline, CDR1 is MNHNY, CDR2 SVGAGI (reference sequence). Trimming left V 8 bases short and J 2 bases short, with 12 bases between. CDR3 length: 13 amino acids. The CDR3 DNA is TGTGCCAGCCGGTTGGGGAGTAACACTGAAGCTTTCTTT. It codes for CASRLGSNTEAFF.

CDR3 sequence reads: CSARRTSGAYNEQFF. The CDR3 DNA sequence: TGCAGTGCTAGAAGGACGAGCGGGGCCTACAATGAGCAGTTCTTC. The chain joins TRBV20-1 to TRBJ2-1, with TRBD2 matching over 7 bases. The CDR3 is made up of 15 amino acids. V dropped 2 bases and J dropped 2; count of bases not matched to a gene: 6. Germline V lookup: CDR1 DFQATT, CDR2 SNEGSKA (reference sequence).

This sequence joins TRBV6-1 and TRBJ2-5; D call uncertain. Deletions cut 2 bases from V and 0 bases from J, with 7 bases between. This CDR3 is 14 amino acids long. CDR1 and CDR2 (germline): MNHNS, SASEGT. CDR3 residues: CASSEWWYQETQYF. The CDR3 bases are TGTGCCAGCAGTGAATGGTGGTACCAAGAGACCCAGTACTTC.

The CDR3 protein is CASSQERLPPNNEQFF. CDR3 bases: TGTGCCAGCAGCCAAGAGCGCCTCCCGCCTAATAATGAGCAGTTCTTC. The chain joins TRBV4-2 to TRBJ2-7, with D unresolved. Matching the DNA end better, TRBJ2-1 makes the J call doubtful. In germline, CDR1 is LGHNA, CDR2 YNFKEQ. The CDR3 consists of 16 residues.

V and J are TRBV2 and TRBJ1-4; D is unresolved. V was pared by 3 bases and J by 4 bases, with 12 bases between. Germline CDR1 reads SNHLY; CDR2 reads FYNNEI. The CDR3 contains 15 residues. CDR3 bases: TGTGCCAGCAGTGACGGTCAGTCGGTTAATGAAAAACTGTTTTTT. Amino acid sequence: CASSDGQSVNEKLFF.

This clonotype has ten or more counts. The chain couples TRBV20-1 to TRBJ1-2; 10 bases fit TRBD1. The CDR3 spans 13 residues. Germline loops: CDR1 DFQATT, CDR2 SNEGSKA (reference sequence). J was trimmed by 4 bases and V by 5 bases; bases with no gene match: 4. CDR3 sequence: CSAPGQGIYGYTF. The CDR3 nucleotides read TGCAGTGCTCCGGGACAGGGGATCTATGGCTACACCTTC.

The chain is built from TRBV12-5 and TRBJ2-7; D not certain. CDR1 and CDR2 from the germline V gene are LGHNT and FRNRAP. The CDR3 runs 14 residues. V was pared by 6 bases and J by 7 bases, with 19 bases between. The CDR3 bases are TGTGCTAGTGGCCACGGACCAAATCGCCATGAGCAGTACTTC. Its translation is CASGHGPNRHEQYF.

This clonotype appeared a few times. The CDR3 region is CASSLLSRGGRETQYF. The CDR3 bases are TGTGCCAGCAGCTTACTATCTCGGGGAGGACGGGAGACCCAGTACTTC. V is TRBV7-3 and J is TRBJ2-5, with TRBD2 as a possible D gene (6 bases). V shed 2 bases and J shed 5 bases, with 18 bases lying between them. This CDR3 comprises 16 residues. Germline CDR1 is SGHTA and CDR2 is FQGTGA.

This clonotype showed up just a few times. The chain is built from TRBV9 and TRBJ2-6; the match to TRBD1 covers 8 bases. In germline, CDR1 is SGDLS, CDR2 YYNGEE. The CDR3 sequence is 20 residues long. J gave up 1 base and V 0 bases, and 12 bases lay outside the gene matches. The CDR3 loop reads CASSVEPGGLLLSGANVLTF. The CDR3 nucleotides are TGTGCCAGCAGCGTAGAACCAGGGGGCTTACTCCTATCTGGGGCCAACGTCCTGACTTTC.

V is TRBV3-1 and J is TRBJ1-2; D is uncertain. Germline V gene lookup returns CDR1 LGHDT and CDR2 YNNKEL (reference sequence). Trimming shortened V by 5 bases and J by 7 bases, and 11 bases separated the two germline ends. The CDR3 contains 12 residues. DNA for the CDR3: TGTGCCAGCAGCACCTCTACGATTGGCTACACCTTC. The encoded protein is CASSTSTIGYTF.